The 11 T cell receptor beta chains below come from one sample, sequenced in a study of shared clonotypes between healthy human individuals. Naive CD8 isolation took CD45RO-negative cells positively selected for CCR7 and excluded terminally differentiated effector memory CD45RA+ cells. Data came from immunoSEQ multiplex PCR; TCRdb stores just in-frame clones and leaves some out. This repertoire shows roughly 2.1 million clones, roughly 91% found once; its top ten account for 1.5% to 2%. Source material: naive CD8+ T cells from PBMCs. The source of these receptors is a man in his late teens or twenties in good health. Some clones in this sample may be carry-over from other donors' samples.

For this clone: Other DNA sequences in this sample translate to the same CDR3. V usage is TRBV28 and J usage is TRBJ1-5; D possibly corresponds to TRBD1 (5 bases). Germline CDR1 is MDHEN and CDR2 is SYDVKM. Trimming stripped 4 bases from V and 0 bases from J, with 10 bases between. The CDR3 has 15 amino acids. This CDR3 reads CASSYGDSSNQPQHF. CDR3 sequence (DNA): TGTGCCAGCAGTTACGGTGACAGTAGCAATCAGCCCCAGCATTTT.

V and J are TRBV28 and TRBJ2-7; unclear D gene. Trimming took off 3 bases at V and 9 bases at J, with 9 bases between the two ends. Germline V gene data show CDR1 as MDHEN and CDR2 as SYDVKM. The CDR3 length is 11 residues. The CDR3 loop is CASSLGQPQYF. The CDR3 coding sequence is TGTGCCAGCAGTTTGGGCCAACCGCAGTACTTC.

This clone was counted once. This CDR3 reads CAISVASGSASYEQYF. The CDR3 nucleotides read TGTGCCATCAGTGTGGCTAGCGGGAGTGCCTCCTACGAGCAGTACTTC. The chain carries TRBV10-3 and TRBJ2-7; 10 nucleotides match TRBD2. CDR1 and CDR2 (germline): ENHRY, SYGVKD. The ends lost 4 bases at V and 0 bases at J; junction bases unmatched: 6. This CDR3 has 16 amino acids.

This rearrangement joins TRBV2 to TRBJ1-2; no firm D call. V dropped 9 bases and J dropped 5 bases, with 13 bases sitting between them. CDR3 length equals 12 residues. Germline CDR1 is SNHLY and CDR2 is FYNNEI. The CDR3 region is CASRTLGYGYTF. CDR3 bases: TGTGCCAGTAGGACCTTGGGGTATGGCTACACCTTC.

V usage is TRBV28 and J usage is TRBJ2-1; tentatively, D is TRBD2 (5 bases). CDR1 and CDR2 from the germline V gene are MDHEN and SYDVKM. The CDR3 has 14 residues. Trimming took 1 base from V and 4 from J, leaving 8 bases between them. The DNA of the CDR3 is TGTGCCAGCAGTTTATTGCGGGCTTACAATGAGCAGTTCTTC. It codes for CASSLLRAYNEQFF.

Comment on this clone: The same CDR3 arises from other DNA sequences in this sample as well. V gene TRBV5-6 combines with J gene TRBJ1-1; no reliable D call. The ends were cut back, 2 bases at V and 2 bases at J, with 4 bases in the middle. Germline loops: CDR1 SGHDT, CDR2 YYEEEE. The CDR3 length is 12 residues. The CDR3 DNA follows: TGTGCCAGCAGCTTCAGAAACACTGAAGCTTTCTTT. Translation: CASSFRNTEAFF.

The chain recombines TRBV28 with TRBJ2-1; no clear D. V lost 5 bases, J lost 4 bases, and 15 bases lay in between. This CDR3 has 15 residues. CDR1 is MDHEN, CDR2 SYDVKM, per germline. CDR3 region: CASSLYRLGYNEQFF. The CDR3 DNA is TGTGCCAGCAGTCTCTACCGCTTGGGGTACAATGAGCAGTTCTTC.

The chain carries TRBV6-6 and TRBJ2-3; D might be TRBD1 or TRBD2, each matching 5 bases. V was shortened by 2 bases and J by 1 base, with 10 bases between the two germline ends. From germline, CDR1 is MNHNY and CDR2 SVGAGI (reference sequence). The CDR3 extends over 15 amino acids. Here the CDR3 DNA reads TGTGCCAGCAGTTACGATCGGGGCGGCACAGATACGCAGTATTTT. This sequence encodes CASSYDRGGTDTQYF.

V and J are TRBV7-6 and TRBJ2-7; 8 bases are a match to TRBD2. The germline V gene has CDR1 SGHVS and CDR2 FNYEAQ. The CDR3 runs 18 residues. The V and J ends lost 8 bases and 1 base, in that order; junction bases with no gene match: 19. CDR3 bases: TGTGCCAGCCTTCAGTGGGAAGGGGGACGGGAGGGATCCTACGAGCAGTACTTC. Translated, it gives CASLQWEGGREGSYEQYF.

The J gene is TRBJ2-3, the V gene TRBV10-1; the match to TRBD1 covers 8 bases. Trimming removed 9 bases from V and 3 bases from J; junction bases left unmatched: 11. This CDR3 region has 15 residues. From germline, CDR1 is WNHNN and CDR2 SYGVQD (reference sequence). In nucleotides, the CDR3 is TGCGCCAGTAGAGGGCAGGGGGCTTCGACAGATACGCAGTATTTT. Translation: CASRGQGASTDTQYF.

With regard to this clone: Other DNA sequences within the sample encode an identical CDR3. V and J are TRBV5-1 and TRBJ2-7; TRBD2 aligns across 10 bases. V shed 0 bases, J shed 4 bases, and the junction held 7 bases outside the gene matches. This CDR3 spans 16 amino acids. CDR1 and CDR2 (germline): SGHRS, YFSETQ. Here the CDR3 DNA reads TGCGCCAGCAGCTTGGCCCCTAGCGGGAGTTCGTACGAGCAGTACTTC. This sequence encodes CASSLAPSGSSYEQYF.